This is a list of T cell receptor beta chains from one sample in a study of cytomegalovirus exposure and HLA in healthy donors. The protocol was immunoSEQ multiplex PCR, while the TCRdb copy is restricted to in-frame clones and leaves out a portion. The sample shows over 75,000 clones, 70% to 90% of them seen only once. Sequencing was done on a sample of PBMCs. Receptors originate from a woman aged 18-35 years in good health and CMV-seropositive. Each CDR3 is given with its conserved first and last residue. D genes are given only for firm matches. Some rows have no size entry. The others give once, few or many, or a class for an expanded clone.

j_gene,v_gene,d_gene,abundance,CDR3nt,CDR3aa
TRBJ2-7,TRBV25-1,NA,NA,TGTGCCAGCAGTGAAGTCGGCTACGAGCAGTACTTC,CASSEVGYEQYF
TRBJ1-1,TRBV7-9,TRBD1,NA,TGTGCCAGCAGCTTGCCGACAGGGAAGACTGAAGCTTTCTTT,CASSLPTGKTEAFF
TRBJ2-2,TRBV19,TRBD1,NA,TGTGCCAGTAGTATCCCAGGGGGCACCGGGGAGCTGTTTTTT,CASSIPGGTGELFF
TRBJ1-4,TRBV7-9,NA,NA,TGTGCCAGCGGTGAGGGAAATGAAAAACTGTTTTTT,CASGEGNEKLFF
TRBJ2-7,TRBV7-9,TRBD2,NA,TGTGCCAGCAGCTCCCAAGAGGAAGCGGGGGGTTTAGAGCAGTACTTC,CASSSQEEAGGLEQYF
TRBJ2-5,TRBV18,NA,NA,TGTGCCAGCTCACCACCCCGGTCGGGAAAACAAGAGACCCAGTACTTC,CASSPPRSGKQETQYF
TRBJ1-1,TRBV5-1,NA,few,TGCGCCAGCAGCTTGATTGACGGAGCGAACACTGAAGCTTTCTTT,CASSLIDGANTEAFF
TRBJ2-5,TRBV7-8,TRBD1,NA,TGTGCCAGCAGCTTAGCTGGCGGGACAGGGACACAAGAGACCCAGTACTTC,CASSLAGGTGTQETQYF
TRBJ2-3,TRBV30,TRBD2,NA,TGTGCTGGGCTGCTAGCGGGAACAGATACGCAGTATTTT,CAGLLAGTDTQYF
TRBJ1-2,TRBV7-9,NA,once,TGTGCCAGCAGCTTAGAGAGGGAGAGCTACACCTTC,CASSLERESYTF
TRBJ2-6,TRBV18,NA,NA,TGTGCCAGCTTAAGTGGGCTTGGGGCCAACGTCCTGACTTTC,CASLSGLGANVLTF
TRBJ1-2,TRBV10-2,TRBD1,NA,TGCGCCAGCTGGACAGGGAATGACTATGGCTACACCTTC,CASWTGNDYGYTF
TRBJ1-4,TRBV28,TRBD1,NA,TGTGCCAGCAGTTTAACTGGGACAGGGGATGAAAAACTGTTTTTT,CASSLTGTGDEKLFF
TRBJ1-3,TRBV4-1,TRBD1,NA,TGCGCCAGCAGCCACGGGACAGCCAACGCTCTTGGAAACACCATATATTTT,CASSHGTANALGNTIYF
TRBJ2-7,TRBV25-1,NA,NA,TGTGTCAGCAGTGGTGGAGGGGTCGTAGTGGGTGGGGACGAGCAGTACTTC,CVSSGGGVVVGGDEQYF
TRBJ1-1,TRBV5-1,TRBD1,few,TGCGCCAGCAGCTGGGGACAGGTTATGAACACTGAAGCTTTCTTT,CASSWGQVMNTEAFF
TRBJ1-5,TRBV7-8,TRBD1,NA,TGTGCCAGCAGCTTACGACAGGGTATTCAGCCCCAGCATTTT,CASSLRQGIQPQHF
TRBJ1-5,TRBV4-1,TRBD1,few,TGCGCCAGCAGCCAGCAGGGGGGCATCCAGCCCCAGCATTTT,CASSQQGGIQPQHF
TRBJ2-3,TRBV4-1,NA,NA,TGCGCCAGCAGCCAAGTCTGGAGTTCCACAGATACGCAGTATTTT,CASSQVWSSTDTQYF
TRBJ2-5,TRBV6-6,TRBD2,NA,TGTGCCAGCAGTTCCGGACTAGCGGGTAAAGAGACCCAGTACTTC,CASSSGLAGKETQYF
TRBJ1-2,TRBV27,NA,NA,TGTGCCAGCAGTTTATTCGCGAGTGCTAACTATGGCTACACCTTC,CASSLFASANYGYTF
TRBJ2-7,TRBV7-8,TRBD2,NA,TGTGCCAGCAGCTTAGGGGGCGGGAGGGCCTACGAGCAGTACTTC,CASSLGGGRAYEQYF
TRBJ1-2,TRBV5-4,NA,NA,TGTGCCAGCAGCTTGGGAGGACTCGGGTTAGGCTACACCTTC,CASSLGGLGLGYTF
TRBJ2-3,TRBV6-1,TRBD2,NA,TGTGCCAGCAGTGAAGGCTCTAGCGGGGGGGCAGATACGCAGTATTTT,CASSEGSSGGADTQYF
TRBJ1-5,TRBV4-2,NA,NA,TGTGCCAGCAGCCCAGGGGATTATAGCAATCAGCCCCAGCATTTT,CASSPGDYSNQPQHF
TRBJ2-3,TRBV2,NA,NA,TGTGCCAGCAATCAGGGAACAGATACGCAGTATTTT,CASNQGTDTQYF
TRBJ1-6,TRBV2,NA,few,TGTGCCTCCGCGAGCACTCCTCCTCGGGGTTCACCCCTCCACTTT,CASASTPPRGSPLHF
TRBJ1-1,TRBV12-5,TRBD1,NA,TGTGCTAGTGGCCTGGGACAGGGAAAAGCTTTCTTT,CASGLGQGKAFF
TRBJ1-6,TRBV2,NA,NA,TGTGCCAGCATGAGAGAAACCTATAATTCACCCCTCCACTTT,CASMRETYNSPLHF
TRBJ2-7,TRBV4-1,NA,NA,TGCGCCAGCAGCCAAGTGGGATTTCCGGACAAAGCTAAATACGAGCAGTACTTC,CASSQVGFPDKAKYEQYF
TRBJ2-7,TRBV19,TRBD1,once,TGTGCCAGTAGCAGACGGGACAGGGTAGGAGAGCAGTACTTC,CASSRRDRVGEQYF
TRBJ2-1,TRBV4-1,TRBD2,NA,TGCGCCAGCAGCCAAGTCTTTAGACGTGGGACTAGCGGGGGGAGCTCCTACAATGAGCAGTTCTTC,CASSQVFRRGTSGGSSYNEQFF
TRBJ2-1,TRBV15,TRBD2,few,TGTGCCTCACAAAAAAGCGGGAGCTACAATGAGCAGTTCTTC,CASQKSGSYNEQFF
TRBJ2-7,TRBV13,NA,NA,TGTGCCAGCAGCGGACGTAGGGGCGAGCAGTACTTC,CASSGRRGEQYF
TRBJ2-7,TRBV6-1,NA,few,TGTGCCAGCAGTGACAGGGTCTCCCGCTACGAGCAGTACTTC,CASSDRVSRYEQYF
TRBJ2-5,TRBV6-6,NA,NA,TGTGCCAGCAGTTACTCCGGTGTAGAAGAGACCCAGTACTTC,CASSYSGVEETQYF
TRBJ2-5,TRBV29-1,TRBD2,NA,TGCAGCGTTGTAGGTGCTAGCGGGATGAAGACCCAGTACTTC,CSVVGASGMKTQYF
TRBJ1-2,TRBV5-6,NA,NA,TGTGCCAGCAGTCAAGCGCGGGGGGCGTATGGCTACACCTTC,CASSQARGAYGYTF
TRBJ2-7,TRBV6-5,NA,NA,TGTGCCAGCAGCCGGGACACCATCTCCTACGAGCAGTACTTC,CASSRDTISYEQYF
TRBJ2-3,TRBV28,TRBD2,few,TGTGCCAGCAGAAGAGCGGGGCGCACAGATACGCAGTATTTT,CASRRAGRTDTQYF
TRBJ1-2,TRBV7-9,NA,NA,TGTGCCAGCAGCTTATCTCCCGGCTCAGGGCTACTAAACTATGGCTACACCTTC,CASSLSPGSGLLNYGYTF
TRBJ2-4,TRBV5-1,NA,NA,TGCGCCAGCAGCCGTGACAGGAGCGGCATTCAGTACTTC,CASSRDRSGIQYF
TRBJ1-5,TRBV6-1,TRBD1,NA,TGTGCCAGCAGGAAGGGACAGGCCCTCAATCAGCCCCAGCATTTT,CASRKGQALNQPQHF
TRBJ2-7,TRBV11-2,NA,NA,TGTGCCAGCAGGGGGACTGATTACGAGCAGTACTTC,CASRGTDYEQYF
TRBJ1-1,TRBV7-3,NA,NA,TGTGCCAGCAGCCCAACACCCGTTACTGAAGCTTTCTTT,CASSPTPVTEAFF
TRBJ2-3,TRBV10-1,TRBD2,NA,TGCGCCAGCAGTGAGAATCTAGCGGGAAGCACAGATACGCAGTATTTT,CASSENLAGSTDTQYF
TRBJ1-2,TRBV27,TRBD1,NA,TGTGCCAGCAGTACAGGGGAATGGAGAGGCTACACCTTC,CASSTGEWRGYTF
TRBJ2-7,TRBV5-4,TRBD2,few,TGTGCCAGCAGCCGAGGGGGTAGCGGGAGCTCCTACGAGCAGTACTTC,CASSRGGSGSSYEQYF